A few counts support the clone carrying this TCR beta chain. Germline CDR1 is SGDLS and CDR2 is YYNGEE. Between the trimmed V and J ends, which lost 4 bases and 2 bases, there was a span of 13 bases. This CDR3 spans 14 amino acids. Clones were sequenced by immunoSEQ multiplex PCR, and TCRdb holds only the in-frame ones, with some missing. Of some 30,000 clones listed, roughly nine tenths are singletons. The data are from a study of T cell changes during pregnancy in multiple sclerosis. V usage is TRBV9 and J usage is TRBJ2-7, with D unresolved. The receptor's source is a female donor with multiple sclerosis, enrolled in a pregnancy study. The sequences come from CD8+ T cells from peripheral blood mononuclear cells, collected in the third trimester of pregnancy. This chain's CDR3 is CASSPGEYPYEQYF. The CDR3 nucleotides are TGTGCCAGCAGCCCAGGCGAGTATCCCTACGAGCAGTACTTC.